One sample yielded the 5 T cell receptor beta chains listed below, sequenced in a study of CD8 T cells in ankylosing spondylitis. MiXCR was run by TCRdb on the 5' RACE reads, yielding one entry per CDR3 protein. The data contain roughly 30,000 distinct CDR3 sequences, approximately 15% of them seen just once; the ten biggest clones take up more than 30%. Sequences were obtained from blood. The receptors originated from a male donor with ankylosing spondylitis or in good health (not recorded which).

This clonotype was detected only a few times. The CDR3 DNA sequence: TGCGCCAGCAGTCCAAAGGGGAGACCAATGAACACTGAAGCTTTCTTT. Residues: CASSPKGRPMNTEAFF. The genes are TRBV10-1 and TRBJ1-1, with D possibly TRBD1 on 5 matching bases. Germline assignment: CDR1 WNHNN and CDR2 SYGVQD (reference sequence). The CDR3 has 16 amino acids. Trimming pared 5 bases from V and 0 bases from J, leaving 16 bases between.

In this sample, this clonotype turned up a few times. The chain carries TRBV20-1 and TRBJ2-3, with D possibly TRBD2 on 7 matching bases. This CDR3 is 15 amino acids long. Germline-derived CDR1 and CDR2 are DFQATT and SNEGSKA (reference sequence). V shed 6 bases and J shed 5 bases, with 21 bases lying between them. CDR3 in DNA: TGCAGTGCCACCCCTTGGGGGGGGCCTCAAGATACGCAGTATTTT. Translated: CSATPWGGPQDTQYF.

In its sample, this clonotype was seen many times. The chain employs TRBV12-3 or TRBV12-4 and TRBJ2-2, with 7 bases fitting TRBD1. This CDR3 comprises 15 residues. Losses at the gene ends were 10 bases for V and 0 bases for J; bases not matched to a gene: 8. CDR3 residues: CAITKGAANTGELFF. The CDR3 coding sequence is TGTGCCATCACAAAGGGGGCCGCGAACACCGGGGAGCTGTTTTTT.

The chain carries TRBV6-1 and TRBJ2-1; perhaps TRBD2 as D (6 bases). CDR1 and CDR2 (germline): MNHNS, SASEGT. There are 13 residues in the CDR3. V shed 7 bases and J shed 10 bases, with 17 bases lying between them. DNA of the CDR3: TGTGCCAGCACCCGGGCGGGACCGGGAGAGCAGTTCTTC. Its protein is CASTRAGPGEQFF.

The chain joins TRBV4-3 to TRBJ2-2, with 8 bases matching TRBD1. The CDR3 runs 16 residues. The germline gives CDR1 LGHNA, CDR2 YSLEER. The V segment lost 1 base and the J segment 2 bases; nucleotides outside the gene matches: 3. CDR3 in DNA: TGCGCCAGCAGCCAAGGGACAGGGACAAACACCGGGGAGCTGTTTTTT. It encodes CASSQGTGTNTGELFF.